This T cell receptor beta chain came from a study of radiation and T cells in renal cell carcinoma. Study-level information: Nephrectomy followed 15 Gy stereotactic body radiation by 4 weeks.

Specified time point: baseline pretreatment blood. Treatment reported: 15 Gy SBRT to primary tumor, nephrectomy 4 weeks later. The patient's renal cell carcinoma had clear cell pathology. Sequencing was performed with immunoSEQ multiplex PCR; in TCRdb, only in-frame clones are kept and a portion is missing. The table includes just over 95,000 clones, 75% to 90% detected once. For this clone: Its matching antigen is unknown.

Overall study results and limits: Top tumor clonotypes rose in blood 2 weeks post-radiation, then contracted.

The receptor's source is a man aged 50 to 60 with renal cell carcinoma. The material sequenced was blood, taken from a patient whose treatment included radiotherapy and nephrectomy.

The CDR3 nucleotides are TGTGCCAGCTCACCAACCCAGGGGGATCAGCCCCAGCATTTT. Protein: CASSPTQGDQPQHF. The rearrangement joins TRBV18 to TRBJ1-5; 7 bases line up with TRBD1. Germline CDR1 is KGHSH and CDR2 is LQKENI. This CDR3 is 14 amino acids long. J gave up 5 bases and V 2 bases, and 3 bases lay outside the gene matches.